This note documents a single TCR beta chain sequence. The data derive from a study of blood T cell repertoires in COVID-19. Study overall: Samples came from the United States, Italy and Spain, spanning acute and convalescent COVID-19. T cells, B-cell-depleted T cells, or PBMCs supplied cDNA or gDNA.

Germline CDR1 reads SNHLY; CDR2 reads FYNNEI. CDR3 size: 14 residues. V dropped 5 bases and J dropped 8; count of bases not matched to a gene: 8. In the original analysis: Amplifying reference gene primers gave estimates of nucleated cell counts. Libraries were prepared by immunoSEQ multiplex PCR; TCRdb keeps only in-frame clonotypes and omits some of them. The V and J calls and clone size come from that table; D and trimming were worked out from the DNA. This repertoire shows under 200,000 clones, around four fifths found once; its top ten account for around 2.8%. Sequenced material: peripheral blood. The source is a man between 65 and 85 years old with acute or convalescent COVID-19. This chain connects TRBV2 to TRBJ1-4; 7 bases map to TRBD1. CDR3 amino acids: CASSQQGQAEKLFF. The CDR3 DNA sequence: TGTGCCAGCAGTCAACAGGGGCAGGCGGAAAAACTGTTTTTT.